The rows below give T cell receptor beta chains drawn from one sample of a study of blood T cell repertoires in COVID-19. Measured with immunoSEQ multiplex PCR; TCRdb has only the in-frame clones, and not every one. The table lists approximately 410,000 clones, 75% to 90% of them singletons. The sample consisted of peripheral blood. All receptors derive from a woman in her 30s with active or convalescent COVID-19. Each CDR3 is given with its conserved first and last residue. The D gene is left open where the match is weak. Expanded clones get a size class; other rows say once, few or many, or leave the size out.

v_call	d_call	cdr3_length	clone_size	j_call	cdr3_nt	cdr3_aa
TRBV6-6	TRBD2	16	.	TRBJ2-3	TGTGCCAGCAGTCACCTAGCGGGAGGGCACGCAGATACGCAGTATTTT	CASSHLAGGHADTQYF
TRBV19	.	13	.	TRBJ1-1	TGTGCCAGTACCCCGAGGGGGTCCACTGAAGCTTTCTTT	CASTPRGSTEAFF
TRBV5-1	TRBD1	14	.	TRBJ2-3	TGCGCCAGCAGCCAACAGGGGCTCAGGGATACGCAGTATTTT	CASSQQGLRDTQYF
TRBV7-2	.	13	once	TRBJ2-7	TGTGCCAGCAGCTTAGGGACTACCTACGAGCAGTACTTC	CASSLGTTYEQYF
TRBV9	TRBD1	13	.	TRBJ1-2	TGTGCCAGCAGCGTCGGACAGGGGGATGGCTACACCTTC	CASSVGQGDGYTF
TRBV10-3	TRBD2	15	.	TRBJ2-7	TGTGCCGCACTAGCGGGGGGGCCTTCTCTCTACGAGCAGTACTTC	CAALAGGPSLYEQYF
TRBV29-1	.	12	.	TRBJ1-1	TGCAGCGCCAACACCATGAACACTGAAGCTTTCTTT	CSANTMNTEAFF
TRBV5-4	TRBD1	15	few	TRBJ1-6	TGTGCCAGCAGCACAACGACAGGGGCAGGGTCACCCCTCCACTTT	CASSTTTGAGSPLHF
TRBV18	.	13	.	TRBJ1-6	TGTGCCAGCTCACCGGCAGGGGACTCACCCCTCCACTTT	CASSPAGDSPLHF
TRBV2	.	15	.	TRBJ1-2	TGTGCCAGCAGTGAATTGGAGGGGCGGGGGTATGGCTACACCTTC	CASSELEGRGYGYTF
TRBV10-2	TRBD1	14	.	TRBJ1-2	TGCGCCAGCAGTGAGTCCAGGGGGTGGTATGGCTACACCTTC	CASSESRGWYGYTF
TRBV7-9	TRBD1	15	once	TRBJ2-7	TGTGCCAGCAGCTTGGGTCGGGACAGGGCCTACGAGCAGTACTTC	CASSLGRDRAYEQYF
TRBV5-1	.	14	.	TRBJ2-5	TGCGCCAGCAGCCGGGGGATAGACCAAGAGACCCAGTACTTC	CASSRGIDQETQYF
TRBV19	.	14	.	TRBJ2-1	TGTGCCAGTAGTACAGGGGAACCCTACAATGAGCAGTTCTTC	CASSTGEPYNEQFF
TRBV15	.	14	.	TRBJ2-3	TGTGCCACCAGCAGACAAGTAGCTTCAGATACGCAGTATTTT	CATSRQVASDTQYF
TRBV9	TRBD1	14	.	TRBJ1-5	TGTGCCAGCAGCCCGACAGGGAGCAATCAGCCCCAGCATTTT	CASSPTGSNQPQHF
TRBV9	.	14	.	TRBJ1-2	TGTGCCAGCAGCGTAGATAAAGGGGAGGAAGGCTACACCTTC	CASSVDKGEEGYTF
TRBV6-4	TRBD1	14	.	TRBJ2-4	TGTGCCAGCAGCGACGGACAGGGACAAAACATTCAGTACTTC	CASSDGQGQNIQYF
TRBV4-1	.	14	.	TRBJ1-1	TGCGCCAGCAGCCAAGCCGGGGGGAACACTGAAGCTTTCTTT	CASSQAGGNTEAFF
TRBV6-1	TRBD1	15	once	TRBJ1-1	TGTGCCAGCAGTGATTTTGGGACAGGGAACACTGAAGCTTTCTTT	CASSDFGTGNTEAFF
TRBV3-1/TRBV3-2	.	13	.	TRBJ1-6	TGTGCCAGCAGCCAGGACGGGAATTCGGCCCTCCACTTT	CASSQDGNSALHF
TRBV19	TRBD1	15	.	TRBJ1-5	TGTGCCAGTAGTATAGCTGGCAGGGGGCATCAGCCCCAGCATTTT	CASSIAGRGHQPQHF
TRBV28	.	13	many	TRBJ2-7	TGTGCCAGCAGTTTGAACAGCCCCTACGAGCAGTACTTC	CASSLNSPYEQYF
TRBV6-2/TRBV6-3	TRBD2	16	.	TRBJ2-3	TGTGCCAGCAGCGGACTAGCGGGTTGGGGGGTAGATACGCAGTATTTT	CASSGLAGWGVDTQYF
TRBV29-1	.	11	.	TRBJ1-2	TGCAGCGTTGCAGGGTACCTCGGCTACACCTTC	CSVAGYLGYTF
TRBV24-1	.	12	.	TRBJ1-2	TGTGCCACCAGTGATCGGAACGGGGGCTACACCTTC	CATSDRNGGYTF
TRBV7-9	.	17	.	TRBJ1-5	TGTGCCAGCAGCTCCGACGCACAGGGAGTAGGCAATCAGCCCCAGCATTTT	CASSSDAQGVGNQPQHF
TRBV2	.	14	few	TRBJ1-2	TGTGCCAGCAGTGTGGAGGGTTCTAACTATGGCTACACCTTC	CASSVEGSNYGYTF
TRBV9	TRBD1	15	.	TRBJ1-2	TGTGCCAGCGGGAACGGACAGGGGTTATTTTATGACTACACCTTC	CASGNGQGLFYDYTF
TRBV14	.	14	.	TRBJ1-1	TGTGCCAGCAGCCCCATTTACGAGGGCACTGAAGCTTTCTTT	CASSPIYEGTEAFF
TRBV11-2	TRBD1	15	.	TRBJ2-7	TGTGCCAGCAGCTTCGGGGCAGGGGGAAACTACGAGCAGTACTTC	CASSFGAGGNYEQYF
TRBV6-4	TRBD1	14	.	TRBJ1-1	TGTGCCAGCAGGACAGACAGGGGGAACACTGAAGCTTTCTTT	CASRTDRGNTEAFF
TRBV6-2/TRBV6-3	.	15	.	TRBJ2-7	TGTGCCAGCAGTTATAGTCAGGGCGGATCCTACGAGCAGTACTTC	CASSYSQGGSYEQYF
TRBV10-3	.	15	.	TRBJ2-3	TGTGCCATCAGTGAGCAGGGATTGGACACAGATACGCAGTATTTT	CAISEQGLDTDTQYF
TRBV12-5	TRBD1	16	.	TRBJ2-1	TGTGCTAGTGGTCCCGGACAGGTTAGCTCCTACAATGAGCAGTTCTTC	CASGPGQVSSYNEQFF
TRBV18	TRBD2	16	.	TRBJ2-7	TGTGCCAGCTCACCGATAGCGGGGAAAATTTCTGGAGAGCAGTACTTC	CASSPIAGKISGEQYF
TRBV2	TRBD1	15	few	TRBJ1-4	TGTGCCAGCAGTGAAATGGGACAGGGGTTTGAAAAACTGTTTTTT	CASSEMGQGFEKLFF
TRBV10-3	TRBD1	16	.	TRBJ2-7	TGTGCCATCAGTGAGCAGGGACAGGACAGGTTGAACGAGCAGTACTTC	CAISEQGQDRLNEQYF
TRBV2	.	15	.	TRBJ1-2	TGTGCCAGCAGTGAATCCCCAGGGCTTACCTATGGCTACACCTTC	CASSESPGLTYGYTF
TRBV12-3/TRBV12-4	.	13	.	TRBJ2-7	TGTGCCAGCAGTTCGACAGGTCGTGCCGAGCAGTACTTC	CASSSTGRAEQYF
TRBV5-1	TRBD2	19	.	TRBJ2-1	TGCGCCAGCAGCCTGGGGACTAGCGGGGTTATTTCCCAATCGAGTGAGCAGTTCTTC	CASSLGTSGVISQSSEQFF
TRBV10-2	TRBD1	15	once	TRBJ1-6	TGCGCCAGCAGCGGGACAGTCTCCTATAATTCACCCCTCCACTTT	CASSGTVSYNSPLHF
TRBV19	.	13	.	TRBJ1-1	TGTGCCAGTAGTTCTACAGCGAACACTGAAGCTTTCTTT	CASSSTANTEAFF
TRBV5-1	TRBD1	15	.	TRBJ1-2	TGCGCCAGCAGCATGGGGACAGTAGCTAACTATGGCTACACCTTC	CASSMGTVANYGYTF
TRBV5-1	TRBD1	16	.	TRBJ1-5	TGCGCCAGCAGCCCAACCCCCGGGACAGGGAATCAGCCCCAGCATTTT	CASSPTPGTGNQPQHF